These 20 T cell receptor beta chains originate from one sample sequenced in a study of CD8 T cells in Susac syndrome. Random hexamers were used to reverse transcribe about 0.5 to 1 ug of RNA. TCRdb reprocessed the immunoSEQ multiplex PCR reads with MiXCR, giving one entry per CDR3 protein. The table includes more than 150,000 distinct CDR3 sequences, roughly 95% detected once. Sequencing was performed on CD4+ T cells from PBMCs. These receptor sequences come from a human donor with Susac syndrome.

This clonotype was detected only a few times. The chain couples TRBV9 to TRBJ2-1, with D possibly being TRBD2 (6 bases). The germline V and J ends were trimmed by 0 bases and 8 bases, with 24 bases remaining between them. Germline CDR1 is SGDLS and CDR2 is YYNGEE. The CDR3 consists of 18 residues. The DNA of the CDR3 is TGTGCCAGCAGCGTAGGGGTGGCGGGGACTCTAAGCCGCGATGAGCAGTTCTTC. It codes for CASSVGVAGTLSRDEQFF.

This clonotype was seen only once. V and J are TRBV9 and TRBJ1-4, with 9 bases fitting TRBD1. CDR1 SGDLS and CDR2 YYNGEE come from the germline V gene. Germline trimming cut 4 bases from V and 10 bases from J; bases unmatched to any gene: 8. This CDR3 contains 14 residues. CDR3 loop: CASSPRTGEGKLFF. CDR3 bases: TGTGCCAGCAGCCCCCGGACAGGGGAGGGAAAACTGTTTTTT.

There are a few counts of this clonotype. The chain employs TRBV11-2 and TRBJ2-3; D not certain. Trimming took off 2 bases at V and 2 bases at J, with 2 bases between the two ends. CDR1 and CDR2 from the germline V gene are SGHAT and FQNNGV. The length of the CDR3 is 12 residues. Here the CDR3 DNA reads TGTGCCAGCAGCTTACCCACAGATACGCAGTATTTT. Encoded protein: CASSLPTDTQYF. The full variable domain, with the rest looked up from reference TRBV11-2 and TRBJ2-3, is EAGVAQSPRYKIIEKRQSVAFWCNPISGHATLYWYQQILGQGPKLLIQFQNNGVVDDSQLPKDRFSAERLKGVDSTLKIQPAKLEDSAVYLCASSLPTDTQYFGPGTRLTVL.

V and J are TRBV27 and TRBJ2-4; the D gene is possibly TRBD1 (5 bases). The V gene's germline CDR1 is MNHEY and CDR2 SMNVEV (reference sequence). The CDR3 has 14 residues. With 5 bases removed from V and 0 bases from J, the gap between germline ends came to 8 bases. CDR3 DNA sequence: TGTGCCAGCAGTCCCAGGGAAGCCAAAAACATTCAGTACTTC. The encoded protein is CASSPREAKNIQYF.

The genes are TRBV6-5 and TRBJ2-7; D is uncertain. V was shortened by 5 bases and J by 5 bases, with 13 bases between the two germline ends. This CDR3 is 13 amino acids long. CDR1 is MNHEY and CDR2 is SVGAGI in the germline V gene. The CDR3 coding sequence is TGTGCCAGCAGTAATACAGTCATCGACGAGCAGTACTTC. Translation: CASSNTVIDEQYF.

This chain links TRBV25-1 with TRBJ1-5; D gene unclear. Germline values: CDR1 MGHDK, CDR2 SYGVNS. The CDR3 extends over 14 amino acids. V was pared by 2 bases and J by 6 bases, with 11 bases between. The CDR3 spells CASSEATAPQPQHF. In DNA, the CDR3 is TGTGCCAGCAGTGAAGCCACAGCTCCTCAGCCCCAGCATTTT.

The chain uses TRBV19 and TRBJ1-6; 7 nucleotides agree with TRBD1. Per germline, CDR1 LNHDA and CDR2 SQIVND (reference sequence). J lost 7 bases, V lost 5 bases, and 8 bases had no gene match. This CDR3 spans 15 amino acids. CDR3 residues: CASSVDRAPNSPLHF. The DNA of the CDR3 is TGTGCCAGTAGTGTCGACAGGGCCCCCAATTCACCCCTCCACTTT.

The chain carries TRBV19 and TRBJ2-5, with a tentative D call TRBD2 (5 bases). The CDR3 has 13 residues. The germline V and J ends were trimmed by 3 bases and 1 base, with 6 bases remaining between them. CDR1 and CDR2 (germline): LNHDA, SQIVND (reference sequence). The CDR3 region has the DNA TGTGCCAGTAGTATGGACTTCCAAGAGACCCAGTACTTC. Translated, it gives CASSMDFQETQYF.

V usage is TRBV5-1 and J usage is TRBJ1-2; no clear D. The CDR3 has 12 residues. Trimming took off 4 bases at V and 6 bases at J, with 10 bases between the two ends. Germline V gene sequence: CDR1 SGHRS, CDR2 YFSETQ. CDR3 sequence (DNA): TGCGCCAGCAGCCCAGGAACTAATGGCTACACCTTC. Amino acid sequence: CASSPGTNGYTF.

The chain couples TRBV5-6 to TRBJ1-1; D not resolved. The CDR3 is 14 residues long. The ends were cut back, 1 base at V and 1 base at J, with 8 bases in the middle. The germline V gene encodes CDR1 SGHDT and CDR2 YYEEEE. The CDR3 nucleotides are TGTGCCAGCAGCTTGTACATAAGGAACACTGAAGCTTTCTTT. This gives the protein CASSLYIRNTEAFF.

This chain joins TRBV13 and TRBJ2-2, with D hard to call. The CDR3 is made up of 17 amino acids. Germline CDR1 and CDR2: PRHDT and FYEKMQ (reference sequence). V dropped 3 bases and J dropped 3 bases, with 17 bases sitting between them. Here the CDR3 reads CASSFGSSFRYTGELFF. The CDR3 nucleotides are TGTGCCAGCAGCTTCGGCAGCAGTTTTAGGTACACCGGGGAGCTGTTTTTT.

The chain carries TRBV7-9 and TRBJ2-5; no clear D. CDR1 is SEHNR and CDR2 is FQNEAQ in the germline V gene (reference sequence). V lost 4 bases to trimming and J lost 0 bases, with 9 bases between them. CDR3 length: 14 amino acids. The CDR3: CASSSQAYQETQYF. As DNA, the CDR3 is TGTGCCAGCAGCTCGCAGGCGTACCAAGAGACCCAGTACTTC.

This chain links TRBV29-1 with TRBJ2-3, with D maybe TRBD2 (6 bases). The V end lost 0 bases, the J end lost 3 bases, and 19 bases lay between the germline ends. Per germline, CDR1 SQVTM and CDR2 ANQGSEA. The CDR3 contains 17 residues. Here the CDR3 DNA reads TGCAGCGTTGAAGATGCCGGGACTCCCTATACAACAGATACGCAGTATTTT. The encoded protein is CSVEDAGTPYTTDTQYF.

The J gene is TRBJ1-5, the V gene TRBV3-1; D is uncertain. CDR1 is LGHDT, CDR2 YNNKEL, per germline (reference sequence). Trimming removed 4 bases at V and 0 bases at J, with 10 bases between. This CDR3 spans 15 amino acids. This chain's CDR3 is CASSLGIYSNQPQHF. In nucleotides, the CDR3 is TGTGCCAGCAGCCTGGGAATCTATAGCAATCAGCCCCAGCATTTT.

This chain joins TRBV5-1 and TRBJ2-7; D is possibly TRBD2 (5 bases). V was shortened by 3 bases and J by 0 bases, with 13 bases between the two germline ends. Germline-derived CDR1 and CDR2 are SGHRS and YFSETQ. This CDR3 region has 15 residues. The CDR3: CASSWGSGDSYEQYF. The CDR3, as DNA: TGCGCCAGCAGCTGGGGATCCGGGGACTCCTACGAGCAGTACTTC.

The chain links TRBV7-9 to TRBJ2-3; TRBD1 matches at 9 bases. V lost 6 bases and J lost 0; bases outside the gene matches: 4. Germline V lookup: CDR1 SEHNR, CDR2 FQNEAQ (reference sequence). The CDR3 totals 15 residues. The CDR3 region has the DNA TGTGCCAGCAGATATACAGGGGGCAGCACAGATACGCAGTATTTT. Translation: CASRYTGGSTDTQYF.

This clonotype was counted a single time. The rearrangement joins TRBV20-1 to TRBJ1-6; D is ambiguous. Per germline, CDR1 DFQATT and CDR2 SNEGSKA (reference sequence). This CDR3 is built from 14 residues. The germline V and J ends were trimmed by 1 base and 5 bases, with 9 bases remaining between them. The CDR3 sequence: CSARVGSDNSPLHF. CDR3 sequence (DNA): TGCAGTGCTAGAGTTGGGAGTGATAATTCACCCCTCCACTTT.

This chain uses TRBV7-2 with TRBJ2-5; D ambiguous. The CDR3 runs to 12 residues. Germline CDR1 is SGHTA and CDR2 is FQGNSA. V was pared by 5 bases and J by 5 bases, with 9 bases between. Written as DNA, the CDR3 is TGTGCCAGCAGCCGCACTTTGGAGACCCAGTACTTC. It is translated as CASSRTLETQYF.

This chain links TRBV24-1 with TRBJ2-3, with 13 bases fitting TRBD2. CDR1 KGHDR and CDR2 SFDVKD come from the germline V gene. The CDR3 covers 17 residues. With V trimmed by 3 bases and J by 3 bases, 5 bases remained unmatched. The chain's CDR3 is CATSDPGTSGATDTQYF. DNA for the CDR3: TGTGCCACCAGTGATCCAGGGACTAGCGGGGCAACAGATACGCAGTATTTT.

The V and J genes are TRBV12-3 or TRBV12-4 and TRBJ1-2; D is uncertain. Trimming removed 4 bases from V and 1 base from J, with 7 bases in between. This CDR3 is built from 13 residues. This CDR3 reads CASSSHYNYGYTF. CDR3 coding DNA: TGTGCCAGCAGTTCGCATTATAACTATGGCTACACCTTC.